The clone carrying this T cell receptor (beta chain) was observed many times. This specimen belongs to a study of T cells in Graves' hyperthyroidism and ophthalmopathy. Any patient presenting with uncontrolled infection, other autoimmune disease, pregnancy or lactation was left out. Amplified regions were TCR beta CDR3 sequences from RNA transcripts. The HTBI set primed first-round TCR CDR3 RT-PCR. TCRdb independently ran MiXCR on the multiplex PCR reads; one entry per CDR3 protein. The sample records 640,000 or so distinct CDR3 sequences, approximately 15% being singletons. Deletions cut 3 bases from V and 1 base from J, with 9 bases between. Germline V CDR1 and CDR2: MDHEN, SYDVKM. The CDR3 totals 14 residues.

This chain connects TRBV28 to TRBJ2-5; D is unclear. This TCR was sampled from a woman younger than 30 with Graves' ophthalmopathy. Sequencing was performed on blood. This chain's CDR3 is CASSLVSIQETQYF. CDR3 coding DNA: TGTGCCAGCAGTTTGGTTTCAATCCAAGAGACCCAGTACTTC.